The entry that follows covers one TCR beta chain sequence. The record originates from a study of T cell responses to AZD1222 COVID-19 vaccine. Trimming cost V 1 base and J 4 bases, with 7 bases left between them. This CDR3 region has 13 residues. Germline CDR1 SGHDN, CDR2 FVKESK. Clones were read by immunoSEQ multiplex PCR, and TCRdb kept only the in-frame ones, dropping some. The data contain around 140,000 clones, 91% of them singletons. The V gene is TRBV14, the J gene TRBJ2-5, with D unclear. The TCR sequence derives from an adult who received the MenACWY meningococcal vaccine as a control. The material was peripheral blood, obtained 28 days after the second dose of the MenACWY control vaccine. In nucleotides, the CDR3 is TGTGCCAGCAGCCAAGGGCGTGTAGAGACCCAGTACTTC. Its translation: CASSQGRVETQYF.